This T cell receptor (beta chain) is from a study of T cells in pancreatic ductal adenocarcinoma. Produced via immunoSEQ multiplex PCR; TCRdb's table is partial and in-frame only. The sample consists of several thousand clones, roughly three quarters of them appearing once. This CDR3 comprises 14 residues. Germline assignment: CDR1 LNHDA and CDR2 SQIVND (reference sequence). Surgery without prior neoadjuvant therapy was the treatment of the selected pancreatic ductal adenocarcinoma patients. The TCR was taken from a human donor with pancreatic ductal adenocarcinoma. The donor label of this sample is uncertain. Sequenced material: pancreatic tumor tissue. The chain recombines TRBV19 with TRBJ2-5; 8 positions match TRBD2. The DNA matches TRBJ2-7 better at its end, which makes the J call doubtful. In DNA form, the CDR3 reads TGTGCCAGTAGGCCGGGACTAGTCTCCTACGAGCAGTACTTC. Its protein is CASRPGLVSYEQYF.